The clone carrying this T cell receptor (beta chain) came up many times. Its antigen is not identified. TCR beta CDR3 region amplification was performed from RNA transcripts. First-round RT-PCR of the TCR CDR3 relied on the HTBI primer set. TCRdb re-derived calls from the multiplex PCR reads in MiXCR, one entry per CDR3 protein. This table has 300,000 to 350,000 distinct CDR3 sequences, 16% appearing once. V was pared by 7 bases and J by 7 bases, with 8 bases of the junction left unmatched. The CDR3 length is 15 residues. Germline CDR1 reads MDHEN; CDR2 reads SYDVKM. The record originates from a study of T cells in Graves' hyperthyroidism and ophthalmopathy. Points from the study as a whole: A median about 6.5 months before onset, the model predicted ophthalmopathy. Among thyroid clonotypes expanded above 0.001, most also appeared in blood.

Patients aged 18 to 65 had newly diagnosed hyperthyroidism lasting under 2 months. Exclusion criteria comprised uncontrolled infection, other autoimmune disease, pregnancy or lactation. Sequencing input: blood. The chain joins TRBV28 to TRBJ2-1; 12 bases are shared with TRBD2. The origin of this receptor is a man under 40 with Graves' hyperthyroidism. CDR3 sequence reads: CASKLRTSGINEQFF. In nucleotides, the CDR3 is TGTGCCAGCAAGCTAAGGACTAGCGGGATTAATGAGCAGTTCTTC.